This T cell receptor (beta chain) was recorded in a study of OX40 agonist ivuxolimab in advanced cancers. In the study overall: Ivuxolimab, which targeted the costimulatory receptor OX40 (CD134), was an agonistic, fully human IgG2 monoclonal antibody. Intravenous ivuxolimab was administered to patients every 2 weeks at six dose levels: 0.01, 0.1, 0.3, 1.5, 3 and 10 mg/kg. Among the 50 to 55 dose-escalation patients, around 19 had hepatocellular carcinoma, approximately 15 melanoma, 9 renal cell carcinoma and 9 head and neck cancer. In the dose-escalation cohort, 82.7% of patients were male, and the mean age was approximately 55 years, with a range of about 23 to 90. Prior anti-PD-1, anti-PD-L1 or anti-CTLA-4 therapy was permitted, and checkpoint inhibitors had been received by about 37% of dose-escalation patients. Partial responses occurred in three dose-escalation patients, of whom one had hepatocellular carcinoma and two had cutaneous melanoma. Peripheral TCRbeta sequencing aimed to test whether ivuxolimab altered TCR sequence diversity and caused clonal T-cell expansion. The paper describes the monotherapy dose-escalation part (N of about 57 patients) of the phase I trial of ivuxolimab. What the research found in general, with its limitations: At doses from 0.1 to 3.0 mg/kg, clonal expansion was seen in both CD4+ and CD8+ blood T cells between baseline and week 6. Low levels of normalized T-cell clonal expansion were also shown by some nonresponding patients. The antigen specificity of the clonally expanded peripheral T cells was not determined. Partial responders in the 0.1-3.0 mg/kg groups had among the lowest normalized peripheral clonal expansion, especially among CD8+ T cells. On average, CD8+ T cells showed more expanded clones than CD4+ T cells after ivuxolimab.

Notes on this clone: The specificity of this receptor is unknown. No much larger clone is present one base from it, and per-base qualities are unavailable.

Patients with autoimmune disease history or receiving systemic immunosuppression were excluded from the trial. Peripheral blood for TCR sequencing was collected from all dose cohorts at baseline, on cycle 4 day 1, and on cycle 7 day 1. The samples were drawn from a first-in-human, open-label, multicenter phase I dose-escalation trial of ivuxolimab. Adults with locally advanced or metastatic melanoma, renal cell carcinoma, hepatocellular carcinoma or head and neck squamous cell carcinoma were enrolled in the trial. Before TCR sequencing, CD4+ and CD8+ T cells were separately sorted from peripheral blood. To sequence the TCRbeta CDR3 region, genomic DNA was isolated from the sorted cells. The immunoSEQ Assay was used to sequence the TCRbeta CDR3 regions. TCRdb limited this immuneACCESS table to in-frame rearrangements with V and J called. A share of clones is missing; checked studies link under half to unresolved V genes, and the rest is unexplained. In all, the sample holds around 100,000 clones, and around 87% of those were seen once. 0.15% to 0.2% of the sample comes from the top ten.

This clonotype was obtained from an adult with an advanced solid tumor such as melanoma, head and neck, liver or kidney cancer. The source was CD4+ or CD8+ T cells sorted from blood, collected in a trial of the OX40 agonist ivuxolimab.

The CDR3 reads as follows: CASSLVDRANYGYTF. The nucleotides read TGTGCCAGCAGCTTGGTGGACAGGGCTAACTATGGCTACACCTTC. The chain employs TRBV5-6 and TRBJ1-2; a stretch of 8 junction bases matches TRBD1. The CDR3 numbers 15 residues from cysteine through phenylalanine. Here the CDR3 DNA is all that survives: 45 bases in frame from base 1. V is pruned by 0 bases and J by 0 bases, leaving 1 base of the junction without a gene match. According to the germline V gene, CDR1 reads SGHDT and CDR2 reads YYEEEE.